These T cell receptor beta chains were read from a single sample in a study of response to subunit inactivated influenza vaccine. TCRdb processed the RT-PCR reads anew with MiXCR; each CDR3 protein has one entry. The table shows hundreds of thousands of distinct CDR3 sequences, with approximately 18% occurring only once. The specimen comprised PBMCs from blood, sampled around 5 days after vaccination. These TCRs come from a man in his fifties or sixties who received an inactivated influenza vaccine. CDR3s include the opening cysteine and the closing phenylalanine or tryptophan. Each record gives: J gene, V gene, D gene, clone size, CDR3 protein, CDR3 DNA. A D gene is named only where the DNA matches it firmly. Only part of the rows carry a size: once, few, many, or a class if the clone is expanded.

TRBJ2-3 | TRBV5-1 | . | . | CASSGRGATDTQYF | TGCGCCAGCAGCGGTCGCGGGGCCACAGATACGCAGTATTTT
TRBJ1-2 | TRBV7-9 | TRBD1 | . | CASNRGNYGYTF | TGTGCCAGCAACAGGGGTAACTATGGCTACACCTTC
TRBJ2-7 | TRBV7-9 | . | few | CASSWGKDYEQYF | TGTGCCAGCAGCTGGGGCAAAGACTACGAGCAGTACTTC
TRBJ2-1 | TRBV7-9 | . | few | CASSGGPSYNEQFF | TGTGCCAGCAGTGGTGGGCCCTCCTACAATGAGCAGTTCTTC
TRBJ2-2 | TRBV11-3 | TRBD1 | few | CASSLVTGGSTGELFF | TGTGCCAGCAGCTTAGTGACAGGGGGCTCCACCGGGGAGCTGTTTTTT
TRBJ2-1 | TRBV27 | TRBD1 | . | CASSKIRQGRSYNEQFF | TGTGCCAGCAGCAAGATTCGACAGGGTCGGTCCTACAATGAGCAGTTCTTC
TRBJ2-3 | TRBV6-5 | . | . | CASSYSYYRADTQYF | TGTGCCAGCAGTTACTCGTACTACCGCGCAGATACGCAGTATTTT
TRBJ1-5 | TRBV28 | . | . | CASRPAGGALGGYQPQHF | TGTGCCAGCAGACCCGCCGGGGGGGCGCTAGGGGGATATCAGCCCCAGCATTTT
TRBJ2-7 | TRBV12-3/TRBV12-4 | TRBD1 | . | CASSRGTGSIYEQYF | TGTGCCAGCAGCCGCGGGACAGGGAGTATCTACGAGCAGTACTTC
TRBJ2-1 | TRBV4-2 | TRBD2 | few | CASSQELAEPNNEQFF | TGTGCCAGCAGCCAAGAACTAGCGGAGCCAAACAATGAGCAGTTCTTC
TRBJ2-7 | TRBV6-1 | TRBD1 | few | CASTPGTGLIEQYF | TGTGCCAGCACTCCCGGGACAGGCCTGATTGAGCAGTACTTC
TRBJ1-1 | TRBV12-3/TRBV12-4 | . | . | CASSQGPGEAFF | TGTGCCAGCAGTCAGGGACCGGGTGAAGCTTTCTTT
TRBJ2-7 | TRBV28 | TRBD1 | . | CASSSFGTGGSYEQYF | TGTGCCAGTAGCAGTTTCGGGACAGGGGGATCCTACGAGCAGTACTTC
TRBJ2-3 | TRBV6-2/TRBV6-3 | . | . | CASSYSGAGLDTQYF | TGTGCCAGCAGTTACTCAGGGGCCGGGTTGGATACGCAGTATTTT
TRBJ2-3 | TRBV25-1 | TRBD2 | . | CASSERRGASGRADTQYF | TGTGCCAGCAGTGAAAGGCGGGGGGCTAGCGGGAGGGCAGATACGCAGTATTTT
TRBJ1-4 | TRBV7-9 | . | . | CASSRPKGSTTNEKLFF | TGTGCCAGCAGCCGCCCAAAGGGGTCCACAACTAATGAAAAACTGTTTTTT
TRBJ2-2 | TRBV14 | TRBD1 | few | CASSRRTGGFVGELFF | TGTGCCAGCAGCCGACGGACAGGGGGCTTCGTCGGGGAGCTGTTTTTT
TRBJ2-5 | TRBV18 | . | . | CASSPGRTQETQYF | TGTGCCAGCTCACCGGGACGGACCCAAGAGACCCAGTACTTC
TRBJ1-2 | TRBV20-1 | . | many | CSASFGGYTF | TGCAGTGCTAGCTTCGGTGGCTACACCTTC
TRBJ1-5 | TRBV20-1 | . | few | CSARSGINQPQHF | TGCAGTGCTAGGTCGGGGATCAATCAGCCCCAGCATTTT
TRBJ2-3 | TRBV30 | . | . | CAGKWWETDTQYF | TGTGCCGGGAAGTGGTGGGAGACAGATACGCAGTATTTT
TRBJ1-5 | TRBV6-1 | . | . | CASSEGAGKGVWPQHF | TGTGCCAGCAGTGAAGGTGCGGGGAAAGGTGTCTGGCCCCAGCATTTT
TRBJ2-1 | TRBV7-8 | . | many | CASSLFRGSNEQFF | TGTGCCAGCAGCTTATTTCGGGGCTCGAATGAGCAGTTCTTC
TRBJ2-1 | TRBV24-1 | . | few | CATSDRGAYNEQFF | TGTGCCACCAGTGACAGGGGAGCCTACAATGAGCAGTTCTTC
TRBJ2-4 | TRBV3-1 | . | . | CASSQSSLATLTKNIQYF | TGTGCCAGCAGCCAATCATCGTTGGCAACCTTGACCAAAAACATTCAGTACTTC
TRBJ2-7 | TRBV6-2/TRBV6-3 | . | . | CASSYAEPITYEQYF | TGTGCCAGCAGTTACGCTGAGCCGATAACCTACGAGCAGTACTTC
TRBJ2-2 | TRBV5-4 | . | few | CASSLRGNGELFF | TGTGCCAGCAGCTTGCGGGGGAACGGGGAGCTGTTTTTT
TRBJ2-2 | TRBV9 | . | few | CASSGQHGELFF | TGTGCCAGCAGTGGACAGCACGGGGAGCTGTTTTTT
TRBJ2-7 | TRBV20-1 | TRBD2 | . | CSATSGGLSYEQYF | TGCAGTGCTACGAGCGGGGGCCTCTCCTACGAGCAGTACTTC